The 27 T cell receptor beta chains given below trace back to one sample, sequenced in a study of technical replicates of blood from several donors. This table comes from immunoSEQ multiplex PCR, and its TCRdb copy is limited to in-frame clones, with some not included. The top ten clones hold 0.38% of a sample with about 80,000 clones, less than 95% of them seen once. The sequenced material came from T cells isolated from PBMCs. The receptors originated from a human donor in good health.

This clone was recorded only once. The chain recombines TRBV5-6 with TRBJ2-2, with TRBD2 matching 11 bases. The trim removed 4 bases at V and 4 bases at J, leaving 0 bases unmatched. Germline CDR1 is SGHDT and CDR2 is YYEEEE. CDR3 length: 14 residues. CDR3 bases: TGTGCCAGCAGCACTAGCGGGAGCACCGGGGAGCTGTTTTTT. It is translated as CASSTSGSTGELFF.

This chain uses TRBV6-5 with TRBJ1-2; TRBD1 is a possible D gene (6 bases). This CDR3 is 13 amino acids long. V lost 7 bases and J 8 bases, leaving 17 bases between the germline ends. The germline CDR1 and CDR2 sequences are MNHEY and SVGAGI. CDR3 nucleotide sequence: TGTGCCAGCACGGACCGGGACATTGACGGCTACACCTTC. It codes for CASTDRDIDGYTF.

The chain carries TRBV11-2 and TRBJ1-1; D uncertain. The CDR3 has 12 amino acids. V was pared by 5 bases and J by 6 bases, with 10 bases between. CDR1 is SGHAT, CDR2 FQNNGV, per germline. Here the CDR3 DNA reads TGTGCCAGCAGCCTCCAGGCGCCTGAAGCTTTCTTT. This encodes CASSLQAPEAFF.

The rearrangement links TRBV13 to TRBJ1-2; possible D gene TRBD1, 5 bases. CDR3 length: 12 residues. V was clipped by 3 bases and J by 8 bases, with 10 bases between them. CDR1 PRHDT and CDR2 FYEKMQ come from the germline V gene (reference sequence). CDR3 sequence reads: CASSLPGYGYTF. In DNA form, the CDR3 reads TGTGCCAGCAGCTTGCCAGGGTACGGCTACACCTTC.

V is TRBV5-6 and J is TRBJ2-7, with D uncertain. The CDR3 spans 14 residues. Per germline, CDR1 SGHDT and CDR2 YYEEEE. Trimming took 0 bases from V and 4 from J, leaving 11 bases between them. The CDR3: CASSLVGNSYEQYF. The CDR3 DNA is TGTGCCAGCAGCTTGGTCGGCAACAGTTACGAGCAGTACTTC.

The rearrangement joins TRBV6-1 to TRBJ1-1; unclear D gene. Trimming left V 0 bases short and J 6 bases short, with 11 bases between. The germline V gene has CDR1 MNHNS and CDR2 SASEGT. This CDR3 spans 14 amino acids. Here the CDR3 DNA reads TGTGCCAGCAGTGAAGCGCCTGGGAGTCCTGAAGCTTTCTTT. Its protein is CASSEAPGSPEAFF.

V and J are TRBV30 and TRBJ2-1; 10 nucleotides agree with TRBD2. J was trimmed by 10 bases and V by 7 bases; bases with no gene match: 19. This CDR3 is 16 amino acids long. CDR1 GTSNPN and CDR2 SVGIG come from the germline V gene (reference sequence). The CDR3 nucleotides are TGTGCCTTGATTCCCACCGGGACTAGCGAGTCGTGGGAGCAGTTCTTC. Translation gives CALIPTGTSESWEQFF.

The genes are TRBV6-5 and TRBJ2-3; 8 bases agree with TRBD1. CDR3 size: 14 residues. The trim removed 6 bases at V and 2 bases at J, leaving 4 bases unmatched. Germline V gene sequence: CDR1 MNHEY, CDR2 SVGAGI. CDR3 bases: TGTGCCAGCAGGACAGGGGACCCCACAGATACGCAGTATTTT. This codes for CASRTGDPTDTQYF.

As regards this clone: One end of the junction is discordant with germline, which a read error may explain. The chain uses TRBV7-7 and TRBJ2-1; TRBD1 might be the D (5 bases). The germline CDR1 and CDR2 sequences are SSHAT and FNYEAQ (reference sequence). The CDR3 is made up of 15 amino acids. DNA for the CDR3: TGTGCTAGCAGCTTAGAGCTTCAGGGCTACAATGAGCAGTTCTTC. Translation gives CASSLELQGYNEQFF.

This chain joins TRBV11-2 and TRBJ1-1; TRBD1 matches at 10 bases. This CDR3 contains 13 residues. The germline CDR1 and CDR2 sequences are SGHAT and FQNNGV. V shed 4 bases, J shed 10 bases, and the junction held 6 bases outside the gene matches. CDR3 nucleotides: TGTGCCAGCAGCTCCGACAGGGGGCGCGGAGCTTTCTTT. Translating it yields CASSSDRGRGAFF.

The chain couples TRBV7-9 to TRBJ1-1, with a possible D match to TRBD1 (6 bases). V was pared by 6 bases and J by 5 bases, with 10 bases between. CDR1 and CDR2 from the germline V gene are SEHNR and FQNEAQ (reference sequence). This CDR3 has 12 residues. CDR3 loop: CASSEGGTEAFF. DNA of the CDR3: TGTGCCAGCAGTGAAGGGGGTACTGAAGCTTTCTTT.

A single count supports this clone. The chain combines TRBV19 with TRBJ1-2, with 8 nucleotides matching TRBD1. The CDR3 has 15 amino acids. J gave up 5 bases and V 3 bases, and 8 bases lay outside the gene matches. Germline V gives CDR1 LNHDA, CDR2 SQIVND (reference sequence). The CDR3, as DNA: TGTGCCAGTAGTATCGGGTCAGGGGGCGCGTATGGCTACACCTTC. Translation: CASSIGSGGAYGYTF.

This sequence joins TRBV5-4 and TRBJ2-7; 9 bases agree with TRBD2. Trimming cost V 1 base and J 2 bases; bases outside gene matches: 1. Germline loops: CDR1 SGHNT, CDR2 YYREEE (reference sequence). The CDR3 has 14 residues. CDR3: CASSLTSGPYEQYF. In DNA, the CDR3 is TGTGCCAGCAGCTTGACTAGCGGGCCCTACGAGCAGTACTTC.

CDR3 DNA sequence: TGTGCCAGCAGTCCAGGGGACACTGAAGCTTTCTTT. This translates into CASSPGDTEAFF. This chain links TRBV6-5 with TRBJ1-1, with a weak D call TRBD1 (6 bases). There are 12 residues in the CDR3. CDR1 is MNHEY and CDR2 is SVGAGI in the germline V gene. The V end lost 5 bases, the J end lost 3 bases, and 7 bases lay between the germline ends.

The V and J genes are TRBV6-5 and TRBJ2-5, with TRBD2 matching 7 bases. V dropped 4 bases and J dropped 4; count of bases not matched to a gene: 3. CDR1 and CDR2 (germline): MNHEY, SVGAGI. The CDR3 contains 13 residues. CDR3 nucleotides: TGTGCCAGCAGTTTTGGGGAGGGAGAGACCCAGTACTTC. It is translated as CASSFGEGETQYF.

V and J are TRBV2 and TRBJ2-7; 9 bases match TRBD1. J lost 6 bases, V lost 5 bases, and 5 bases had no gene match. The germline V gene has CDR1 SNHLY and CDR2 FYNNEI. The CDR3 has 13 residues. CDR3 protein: CASSWTGEGEQYF. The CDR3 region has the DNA TGTGCCAGCAGTTGGACAGGGGAGGGCGAGCAGTACTTC.

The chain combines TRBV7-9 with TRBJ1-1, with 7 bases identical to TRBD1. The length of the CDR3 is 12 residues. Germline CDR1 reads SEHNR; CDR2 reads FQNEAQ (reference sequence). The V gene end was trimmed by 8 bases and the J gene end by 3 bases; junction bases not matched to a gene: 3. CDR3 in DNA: TGTGCCAGCCGACAGGGCGACACTGAAGCTTTCTTT. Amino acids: CASRQGDTEAFF.

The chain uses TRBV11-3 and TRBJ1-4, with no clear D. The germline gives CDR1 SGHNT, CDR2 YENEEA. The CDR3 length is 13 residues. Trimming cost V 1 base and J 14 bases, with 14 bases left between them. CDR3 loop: CASSLVASSRLFF. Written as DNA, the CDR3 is TGTGCCAGCAGCTTAGTAGCCTCGTCCCGGCTGTTTTTT.

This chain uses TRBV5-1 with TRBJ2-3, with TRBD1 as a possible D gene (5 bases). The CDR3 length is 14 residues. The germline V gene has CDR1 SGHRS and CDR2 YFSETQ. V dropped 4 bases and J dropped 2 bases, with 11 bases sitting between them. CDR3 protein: CASSPRGATDTQYF. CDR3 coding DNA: TGCGCCAGCAGCCCACGTGGGGCCACAGATACGCAGTATTTT. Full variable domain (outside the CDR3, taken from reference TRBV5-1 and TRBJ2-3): KAGVTQTPRYLIKTRGQQVTLSCSPISGHRSVSWYQQTPGQGLQFLFEYFSETQRNKGNFPGRFSGRQFSNSRSEMNVSTLELGDSALYLCASSPRGATDTQYFGPGTRLTVL.

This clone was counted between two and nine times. In DNA, the CDR3 is TGTGCCAGCAGCTTAGCGCAGGGGACTGAAGCTTTCTTT. This encodes CASSLAQGTEAFF. This chain links TRBV7-6 with TRBJ1-1, with a tentative D call TRBD1 (6 bases). This CDR3 is 13 amino acids long. CDR1 and CDR2 from the germline V gene are SGHVS and FNYEAQ. Between the trimmed V and J ends, which lost 0 bases and 5 bases, there was a span of 7 bases.

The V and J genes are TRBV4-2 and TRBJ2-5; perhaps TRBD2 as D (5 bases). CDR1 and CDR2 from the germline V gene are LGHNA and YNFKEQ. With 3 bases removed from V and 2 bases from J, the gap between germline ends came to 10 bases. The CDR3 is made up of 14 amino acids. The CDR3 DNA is TGTGCCAGCAGCCAGGGTCCGGGGCAAGAGACCCAGTACTTC. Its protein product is CASSQGPGQETQYF.

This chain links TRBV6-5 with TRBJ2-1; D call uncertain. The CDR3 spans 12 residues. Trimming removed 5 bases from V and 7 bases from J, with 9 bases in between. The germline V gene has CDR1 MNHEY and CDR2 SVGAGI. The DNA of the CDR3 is TGTGCCAGCAGTAACCAGAAAAATGAGCAGTTCTTC. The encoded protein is CASSNQKNEQFF.

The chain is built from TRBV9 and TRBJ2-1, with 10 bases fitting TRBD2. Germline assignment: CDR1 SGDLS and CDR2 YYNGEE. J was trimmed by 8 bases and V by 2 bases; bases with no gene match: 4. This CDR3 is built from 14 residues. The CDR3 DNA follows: TGTGCCAGCAGCGTGGGACTAGCGAACGATGAGCAGTTCTTC. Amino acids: CASSVGLANDEQFF.

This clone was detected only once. CDR3 DNA: TGCAGCGTTGACGGTTGGAAGGGTCAGGGGGCGACAGATACGCAGTATTTT. Translated: CSVDGWKGQGATDTQYF. The chain employs TRBV29-1 and TRBJ2-3; 8 bases agree with TRBD1. Germline CDR1 and CDR2: SQVTM and ANQGSEA. The V and J ends lost 3 bases and 3 bases, in that order; junction bases with no gene match: 14. The CDR3 spans 17 residues.

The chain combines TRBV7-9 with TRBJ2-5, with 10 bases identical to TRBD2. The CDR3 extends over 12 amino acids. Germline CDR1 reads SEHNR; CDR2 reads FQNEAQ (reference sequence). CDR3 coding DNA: TGTGCTGTGACTAGCGGGCAAGAGACCCAGTACTTC. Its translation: CAVTSGQETQYF.

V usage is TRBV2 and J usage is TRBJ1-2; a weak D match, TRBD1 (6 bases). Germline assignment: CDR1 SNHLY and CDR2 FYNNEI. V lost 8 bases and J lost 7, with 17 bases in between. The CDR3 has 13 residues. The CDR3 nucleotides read TGTGCCAGCCCGGACAGTCCCATCGGTGGCTACACCTTC. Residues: CASPDSPIGGYTF.

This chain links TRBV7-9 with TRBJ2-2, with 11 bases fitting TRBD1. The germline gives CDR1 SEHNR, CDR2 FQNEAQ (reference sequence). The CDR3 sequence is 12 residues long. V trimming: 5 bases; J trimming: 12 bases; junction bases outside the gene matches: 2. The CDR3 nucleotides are TGTGCCAGCAGCCTGGACAGGGGGCAGCTGTTTTTT. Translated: CASSLDRGQLFF.